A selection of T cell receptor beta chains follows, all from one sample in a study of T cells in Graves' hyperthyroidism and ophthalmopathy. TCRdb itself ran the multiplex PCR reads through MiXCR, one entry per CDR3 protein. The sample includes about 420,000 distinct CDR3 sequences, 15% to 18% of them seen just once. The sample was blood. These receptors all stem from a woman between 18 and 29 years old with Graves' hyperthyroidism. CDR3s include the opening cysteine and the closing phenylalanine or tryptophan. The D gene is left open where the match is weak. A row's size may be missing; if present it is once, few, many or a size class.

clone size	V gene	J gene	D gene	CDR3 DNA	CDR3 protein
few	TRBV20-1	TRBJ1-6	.	TGCAGTGCTAGAGTCTCGGACGATTCACCCCTCCACTTT	CSARVSDDSPLHF
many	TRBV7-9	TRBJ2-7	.	TGTGCCAGCAGCTTAGTTCAGGCCGAGCAGTACTTC	CASSLVQAEQYF
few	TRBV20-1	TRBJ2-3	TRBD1	TGCAGCTCCTCGGACAGGGATGGCACAGATACGCAGTATTTT	CSSSDRDGTDTQYF
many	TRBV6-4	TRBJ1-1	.	TGTGCCAGCAACGAACAGGGTTGGGCCACTGAAGCTTTCTTT	CASNEQGWATEAFF
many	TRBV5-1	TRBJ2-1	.	TGCGCCAGCGAAACAGGACAACCCTACAATGAGCAGTTCTTC	CASETGQPYNEQFF
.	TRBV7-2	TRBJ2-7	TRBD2	TGTGCCAGCAGCTCAACTAGCGGGAAGAGGTACGAGCAGTACTTC	CASSSTSGKRYEQYF
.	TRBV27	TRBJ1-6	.	TGTGCCAGCAGTTTTAGCGGGGGAGGTTCACCCCTCCACTTT	CASSFSGGGSPLHF
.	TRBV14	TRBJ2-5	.	TGTGCCAGCAGCCAAGTTCGGGGGGCGTCAGAGACCCAGTACTTC	CASSQVRGASETQYF
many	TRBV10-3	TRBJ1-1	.	TGTGCCATCAGTGGCCACGGGACCAGTTCGGCTGAAGCTTTCTTT	CAISGHGTSSAEAFF
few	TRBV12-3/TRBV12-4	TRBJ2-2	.	TGTGCCAGCAGGGGGGTCCTCACCGGGGAGCTGTTTTTT	CASRGVLTGELFF
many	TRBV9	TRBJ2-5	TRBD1	TGTGCCAGCAGCGTAGGGGGACAGCAGCAAGAGACCCAGTACTTC	CASSVGGQQQETQYF
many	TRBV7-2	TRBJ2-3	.	TGTGCCAGCAGCTCTCGGGACTCCAGGCTCACAGATACGCAGTATTTT	CASSSRDSRLTDTQYF
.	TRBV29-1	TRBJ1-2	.	TGCAGCGTTGATAGGGCCTACACCTTC	CSVDRAYTF
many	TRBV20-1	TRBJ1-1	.	TGCAGTGCTAGACGAGACAGTCCTGAAGCTTTCTTT	CSARRDSPEAFF
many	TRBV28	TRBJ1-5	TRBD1	TGTGCCAGCACCTCGGGACAGGGAATGGTTCAGCCCCAGCATTTT	CASTSGQGMVQPQHF
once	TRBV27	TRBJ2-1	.	TGTGCCAGCAGTTTTCCCGGTCCGGATCTGTTCTTC	CASSFPGPDLFF
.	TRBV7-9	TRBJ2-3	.	TGTGCCAGCAGTCGGGACAAAACCACAGATACGCAGTATTTT	CASSRDKTTDTQYF
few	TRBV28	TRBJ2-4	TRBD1	TGTGCCAGCAGTTTAGGGGTTCGGGACAGGGTCATAGTCGCCAAAAACATTCAGTACTTC	CASSLGVRDRVIVAKNIQYF
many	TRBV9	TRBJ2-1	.	TGTGCCAGCACCAGTCGGGACGGGCACAGTGAGCAGTTCTTC	CASTSRDGHSEQFF
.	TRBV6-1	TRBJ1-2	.	TGTGCCAGCAGGGGTCGGGGGGGGAATGGCTACACCTTC	CASRGRGGNGYTF
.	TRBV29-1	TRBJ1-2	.	TGCAGCGTTGGAAATGGCTACACCTTC	CSVGNGYTF
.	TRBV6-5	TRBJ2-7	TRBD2	TGTGCCAGCAGTTGCGACCGGGACTACTACGAGCAGTACTTC	CASSCDRDYYEQYF
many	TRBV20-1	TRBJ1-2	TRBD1	TGCAGTGCTAAGGACAGGGGGGGGATTGGCTACACCTTC	CSAKDRGGIGYTF
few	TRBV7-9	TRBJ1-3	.	TGTGCCAGCAGCTTAGATCATGGAAACACCATATATTTT	CASSLDHGNTIYF
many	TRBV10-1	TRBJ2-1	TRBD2	TGCGCCAGCAGTGAGTCCGTCTGGGGGGGTTCCTACAATGAGCAGTTCTTC	CASSESVWGGSYNEQFF